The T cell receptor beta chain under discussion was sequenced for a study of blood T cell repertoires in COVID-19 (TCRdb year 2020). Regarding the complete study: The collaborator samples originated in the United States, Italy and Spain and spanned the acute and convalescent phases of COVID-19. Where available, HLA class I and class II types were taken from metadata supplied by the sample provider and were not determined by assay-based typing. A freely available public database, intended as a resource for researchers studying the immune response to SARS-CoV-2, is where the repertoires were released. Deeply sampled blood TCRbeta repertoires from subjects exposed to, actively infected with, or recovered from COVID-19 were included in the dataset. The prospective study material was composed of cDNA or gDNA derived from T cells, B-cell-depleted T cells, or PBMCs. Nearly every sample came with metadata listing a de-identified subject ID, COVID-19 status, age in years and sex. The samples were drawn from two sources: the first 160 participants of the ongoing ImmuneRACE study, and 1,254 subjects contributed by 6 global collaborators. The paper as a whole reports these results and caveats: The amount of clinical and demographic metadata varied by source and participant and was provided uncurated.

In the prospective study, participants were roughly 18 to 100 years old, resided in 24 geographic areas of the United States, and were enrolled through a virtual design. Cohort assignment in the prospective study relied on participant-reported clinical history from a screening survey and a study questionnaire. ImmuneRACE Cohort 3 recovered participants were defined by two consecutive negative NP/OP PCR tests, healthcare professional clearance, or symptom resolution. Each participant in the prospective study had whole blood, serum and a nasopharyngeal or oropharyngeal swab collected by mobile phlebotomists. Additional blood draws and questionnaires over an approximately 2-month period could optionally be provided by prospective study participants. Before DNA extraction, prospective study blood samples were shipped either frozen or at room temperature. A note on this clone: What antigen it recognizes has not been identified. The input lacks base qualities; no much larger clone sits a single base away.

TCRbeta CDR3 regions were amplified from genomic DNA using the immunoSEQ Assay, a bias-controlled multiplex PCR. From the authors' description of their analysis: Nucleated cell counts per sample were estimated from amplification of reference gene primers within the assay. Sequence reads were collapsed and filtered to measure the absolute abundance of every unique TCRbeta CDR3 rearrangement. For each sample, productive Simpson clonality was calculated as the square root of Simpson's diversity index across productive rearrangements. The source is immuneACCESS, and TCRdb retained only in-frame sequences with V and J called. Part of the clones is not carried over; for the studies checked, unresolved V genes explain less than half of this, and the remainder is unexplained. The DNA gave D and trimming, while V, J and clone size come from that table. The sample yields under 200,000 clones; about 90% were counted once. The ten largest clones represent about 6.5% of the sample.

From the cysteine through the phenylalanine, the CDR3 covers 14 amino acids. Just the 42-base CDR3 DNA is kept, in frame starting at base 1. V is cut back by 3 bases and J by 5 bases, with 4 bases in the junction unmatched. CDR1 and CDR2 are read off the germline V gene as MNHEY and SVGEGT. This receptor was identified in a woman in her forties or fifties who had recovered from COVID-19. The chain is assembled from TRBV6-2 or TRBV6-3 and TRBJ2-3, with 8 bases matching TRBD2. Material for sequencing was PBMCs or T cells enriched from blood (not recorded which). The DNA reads TGTGCCAGCAGTTATAGCGGGATACAAGATACGCAGTATTTT. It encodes CASSYSGIQDTQYF.